Following are 9 T cell receptor beta chains from one sample sequenced in a study of early T cells in non-severe SARS-CoV-2 infection. TCRdb re-called the 5' RACE reads with MiXCR, one entry per CDR3 protein. The table shows about 55,000 distinct CDR3 sequences, with about 15% occurring only once. The sample was whole blood, taken at baseline. All receptors derive from an adult who was a healthcare worker with PCR-confirmed SARS-CoV-2 infection or an uninfected control (not recorded which).

V gene TRBV29-1 combines with J gene TRBJ2-1; 7 bases map to TRBD2. Unmatched junction bases numbered 16, after V lost 2 bases and J lost 0 bases. Per the germline V gene, CDR1 is SQVTM and CDR2 is ANQGSEA. The CDR3 consists of 19 residues. The CDR3 coding sequence is TGCAGCGTTGAAAGGATGAGACTAGCCGACTCCCCCTCCTACAATGAGCAGTTCTTC. Protein: CSVERMRLADSPSYNEQFF.

The rearrangement joins TRBV3-1 to TRBJ2-3; unclear D gene. Trimming left V 0 bases short and J 5 bases short, with 6 bases between. The germline gives CDR1 LGHDT, CDR2 YNNKEL (reference sequence). The CDR3 extends over 13 amino acids. Written as DNA, the CDR3 is TGTGCCAGCAGCCAAGATCTGTTAGATACGCAGTATTTT. This translates into CASSQDLLDTQYF.

This clonotype was detected ten times or more. This chain connects TRBV10-3 to TRBJ2-7; 9 nucleotides match TRBD1. V lost 6 bases to trimming and J lost 5 bases; unmatched junction nucleotides: 8. The CDR3 loop spans 14 amino acids. Germline CDR1 ENHRY, CDR2 SYGVKD. CDR3 protein: CAIRVGQGSDEQYF. CDR3 sequence (DNA): TGTGCCATCAGAGTGGGACAGGGATCTGACGAGCAGTACTTC.

This chain joins TRBV11-3 and TRBJ1-3; D is unclear. V was clipped by 4 bases and J by 3 bases, with 10 bases between them. Germline V gives CDR1 SGHNT, CDR2 YENEEA. CDR3 length: 14 residues. The CDR3 sequence: CASSSTGIGNTIYF. The CDR3 DNA reads TGTGCCAGCAGCTCGACGGGGATTGGAAACACCATATATTTT.

This chain links TRBV4-2 with TRBJ2-1; TRBD2 matches 8 bases. Losses at the gene ends were 0 bases for V and 5 bases for J; bases not matched to a gene: 6. Germline CDR1 is LGHNA and CDR2 is YNFKEQ. This CDR3 spans 16 amino acids. The CDR3 region has the DNA TGTGCCAGCAGCCAAGAGGGCGGGGGGCTACACAATGAGCAGTTCTTC. It translates to CASSQEGGGLHNEQFF.

This clonotype was counted a few times. CDR3 protein: CASRGGDTQYF. The CDR3 bases are TGTGCCAGTAGAGGTGGAGATACGCAGTATTTT. The V and J genes are TRBV19 and TRBJ2-3; D unresolved. With 6 bases removed from V and 5 bases from J, the gap between germline ends came to 6 bases. Germline lookup yields CDR1 LNHDA and CDR2 SQIVND (reference sequence). The CDR3 runs to 11 residues.

This clonotype has more than one count but fewer than ten. The J gene is TRBJ1-1, the V gene TRBV29-1; no firm D call. The CDR3 is made up of 12 amino acids. CDR1 SQVTM and CDR2 ANQGSEA come from the germline V gene. V was clipped by 5 bases and J by 3 bases, with 10 bases between them. The CDR3, as DNA: TGCAGCGTTAGAGGACCGTACACTGAAGCTTTCTTT. Protein sequence: CSVRGPYTEAFF.

This clonotype has ten or more counts. The rearrangement links TRBV30 to TRBJ2-7; D is possibly TRBD1 (5 bases). The CDR3 length is 12 residues. Germline lookup yields CDR1 GTSNPN and CDR2 SVGIG (reference sequence). With 4 bases removed from V and 3 bases from J, the gap between germline ends came to 10 bases. The DNA for the CDR3 is TGTGCCTGGAACTTCGACAGCTACGAGCAGTACTTC. Translating it yields CAWNFDSYEQYF.

The V and J genes are TRBV6-6 and TRBJ1-5; D is perhaps TRBD1 (6 bases). This CDR3 spans 13 amino acids. The germline V gene encodes CDR1 MNHNY and CDR2 SVGAGI (reference sequence). The V and J ends lost 5 bases and 6 bases respectively, with 11 bases between them. The CDR3 nucleotides are TGTGCCAGCAGTACCGGGACATTTCAGCCCCAGCATTTT. Encoded protein: CASSTGTFQPQHF.